The next 5 T cell receptor beta chains were all read from a single sample in a study of cytomegalovirus exposure and HLA in healthy donors. Primers included in the PCR were 60 Vbeta and 13 Jbeta primers. Measured with immunoSEQ multiplex PCR; TCRdb has only the in-frame clones, and not every one. The data show about 160,000 clones, about three quarters seen once. The material sequenced was PBMCs. These receptors were collected from a female donor in good health and CMV-seronegative.

The chain combines TRBV27 with TRBJ1-6, with a possible D match to TRBD1 (6 bases). CDR3 length: 14 amino acids. Per germline, CDR1 MNHEY and CDR2 SMNVEV (reference sequence). Trimming took off 5 bases at V and 9 bases at J, with 14 bases between the two ends. CDR3 amino acids: CASSPGTTSSPLHF. The CDR3 DNA follows: TGTGCCAGCAGTCCCGGGACAACTAGTTCACCCCTCCACTTT.

V is TRBV7-3 and J is TRBJ1-2; D ambiguous. The CDR3 length is 15 residues. Looked up from germline, CDR1 is SGHTA and CDR2 is FQGTGA. V was pared by 0 bases and J by 4 bases, with 12 bases between. Here the CDR3 reads CASSLTGGPSYGYTF. In DNA form, the CDR3 reads TGTGCCAGCAGCTTAACAGGAGGTCCCTCCTATGGCTACACCTTC.

The chain uses TRBV30 and TRBJ1-6; D possibly corresponds to TRBD1 (6 bases). The CDR3 extends over 13 amino acids. The germline V and J ends were trimmed by 5 bases and 7 bases, with 12 bases remaining between them. The germline V gene encodes CDR1 GTSNPN and CDR2 SVGIG (reference sequence). CDR3 bases: TGTGCCTGGCAGACAGGATACAATTCACCCCTCCACTTT. It specifies CAWQTGYNSPLHF.

The chain recombines TRBV19 with TRBJ2-7, with unresolved D. Per germline, CDR1 LNHDA and CDR2 SQIVND (reference sequence). V was trimmed by 4 bases and J by 2 bases, leaving 12 bases between them. CDR3 length: 14 amino acids. CDR3 residues: CASSSHERPYEQYF. The CDR3 bases are TGTGCCAGTAGTAGCCACGAGCGCCCCTACGAGCAGTACTTC.

The chain carries TRBV30 and TRBJ1-1; D perhaps matches TRBD1 (6 bases). The CDR3 is 12 residues long. V lost 5 bases and J lost 8, with 15 bases in between. Germline assignment: CDR1 GTSNPN and CDR2 SVGIG (reference sequence). CDR3 amino acids: CAWDRGSPEAFF. The CDR3 nucleotides read TGTGCCTGGGATAGGGGGTCTCCAGAAGCTTTCTTT.